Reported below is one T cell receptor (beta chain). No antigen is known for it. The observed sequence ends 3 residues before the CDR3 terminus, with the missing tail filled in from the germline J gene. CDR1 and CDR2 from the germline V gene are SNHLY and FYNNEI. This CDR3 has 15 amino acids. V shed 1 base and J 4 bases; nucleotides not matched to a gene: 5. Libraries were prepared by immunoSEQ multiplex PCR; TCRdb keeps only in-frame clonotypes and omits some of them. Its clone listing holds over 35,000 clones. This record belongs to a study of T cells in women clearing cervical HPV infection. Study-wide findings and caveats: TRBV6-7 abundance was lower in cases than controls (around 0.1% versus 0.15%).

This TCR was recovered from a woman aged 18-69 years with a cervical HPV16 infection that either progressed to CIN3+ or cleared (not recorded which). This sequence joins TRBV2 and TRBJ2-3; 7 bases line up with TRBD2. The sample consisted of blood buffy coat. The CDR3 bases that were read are TGTGCCAGCAGTGAAGGCGGGAGAGGAGCAGATACG. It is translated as CASSEGGRGADT. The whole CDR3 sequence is CASSEGGRGADTQYF.